These 11 T cell receptor beta chains came from one sample sequenced in a study of molecular identifiers for immune sequencing clone quantification. TCRdb reprocessed the PCR reads via MiXCR and lists one record per CDR3 protein. The top ten hold about 0.84% of the sample, which has nearly 650,000 distinct CDR3 sequences, roughly 25% seen once. The sequencing input was naive CD8+ T cells from blood, with Jurkat cell RNA spiked in. Subset in this sample: FACS-sorted CD8+CD4-CCR7+CD45RA+ naive T cells. These TCRs come from a human donor in good health. Some libraries in this study had Jurkat cell RNA spiked in.

The V and J genes are TRBV19 and TRBJ1-5; possible D gene TRBD1, 6 bases. The germline gives CDR1 LNHDA, CDR2 SQIVND (reference sequence). The CDR3 consists of 15 residues. Trimming took 3 bases from V and 3 from J, leaving 12 bases between them. The CDR3 region is CASSIGGGINQPQHF. CDR3 bases: TGTGCCAGTAGTATTGGGGGCGGGATCAATCAGCCCCAGCATTTT.

This clonotype was recorded at least ten times. This sequence joins TRBV27 and TRBJ2-3; no clear D. The germline CDR1 and CDR2 sequences are MNHEY and SMNVEV (reference sequence). The CDR3 runs 15 residues. Trimming cost V 4 bases and J 3 bases, with 14 bases left between them. This CDR3 is CASSSSPSATDTQYF. The CDR3 DNA sequence: TGTGCCAGCAGTTCCTCCCCGTCGGCGACAGATACGCAGTATTTT.

In its sample, this clonotype was seen many times. The chain joins TRBV5-1 to TRBJ1-1; 9 bases align to TRBD1. Trimming cost V 2 bases and J 6 bases; bases outside gene matches: 14. The CDR3 totals 17 residues. Per the germline V gene, CDR1 is SGHRS and CDR2 is YFSETQ. CDR3 coding DNA: TGCGCCAGCAGCTTAGGTTCTGGACAGGGGAAATTCGCTGAAGCTTTCTTT. Encoded protein: CASSLGSGQGKFAEAFF.

V is TRBV27 and J is TRBJ2-1; 9 positions agree with TRBD2. CDR1 and CDR2 from the germline V gene are MNHEY and SMNVEV (reference sequence). This CDR3 is 15 amino acids long. V lost 1 base and J lost 9; bases outside the gene matches: 7. CDR3 sequence: CASSLYGGGAGEQFF. The CDR3 DNA is TGTGCCAGCAGTTTATACGGCGGGGGGGCCGGTGAGCAGTTCTTC.

In regard to this clonotype: A read error may explain this, as a much larger clone is one base away. The CDR3 region has the DNA TGTGCCAGCAGTTACGGGGGGGGCTACCAGCCCCAGCATTTT. This codes for CASSYGGGYQPQHF. V usage is TRBV6-2 or TRBV6-3 and J usage is TRBJ1-5; D might be TRBD1 (6 bases). This CDR3 has 14 residues. Trimming cost V 2 bases and J 7 bases, with 12 bases left between them. CDR1 and CDR2 from the germline V gene are MNHEY and SVGEGT.

V and J are TRBV12-3 or TRBV12-4 and TRBJ2-2; 10 bases align to TRBD2. The V and J ends lost 5 bases and 0 bases, in that order; junction bases with no gene match: 6. The CDR3 loop spans 17 amino acids. Here the CDR3 DNA reads TGTGCCAGCAGTGGGGGAGGACTAGCGGCGAACACCGGGGAGCTGTTTTTT. The encoded protein is CASSGGGLAANTGELFF.

This clonotype showed up just a few times. The CDR3 nucleotides read TGTGCCACCCGAGGGGGTACGTACGAGCAGTACTTC. Translated: CATRGGTYEQYF. This chain connects TRBV19 to TRBJ2-7; tentatively, D is TRBD1 (6 bases). CDR3 length: 12 amino acids. Germline V lookup: CDR1 LNHDA, CDR2 SQIVND (reference sequence). Between the trimmed V and J ends, which lost 10 bases and 4 bases, there was a span of 14 bases.

As regards this clonotype: Since the CDR3 does not end with the conserved phenylalanine or tryptophan, this likely comes from a read error. This chain uses TRBV25-1 with TRBJ2-1, with D possibly being TRBD1 (7 bases). Trimming left V 8 bases short and J 2 bases short, with 19 bases between. From germline, CDR1 is MGHDK and CDR2 SYGVNS. The CDR3 covers 16 residues. The CDR3 coding sequence is TGTGCCAGCGCCGATTCTGGCAGGGGGGCCTACAATGAGCAGTTCTCC. The encoded protein is CASADSGRGAYNEQFS.

To note about this clonotype: A much larger clonotype is one base distant, so this may be a read error. The V call is TRBV4-3, the J call TRBJ2-7; 10 bases agree with TRBD1. The CDR3 is 15 amino acids. In germline, CDR1 is LGHNA, CDR2 YSLEER. CDR3 loop: CASSQDPTGGYEQCF. The DNA for the CDR3 is TGCGCCAGCAGCCAAGACCCGACAGGGGGCTACGAGCAGTGCTTC.

This clonotype was seen ten or more times. The V gene is TRBV4-3, the J gene TRBJ2-6; D could derive from TRBD1 or TRBD2 (5 bases each). Germline assignment: CDR1 LGHNA and CDR2 YSLEER. Trimming took 3 bases from V and 3 from J, leaving 6 bases between them. The CDR3 sequence is 14 residues long. The CDR3 sequence is CASSQGVGANVLTF. The CDR3 DNA follows: TGCGCCAGCAGCCAGGGGGTTGGGGCCAACGTCCTGACTTTC.

As concerns this clonotype: A much larger clone differs by one base, so this may be a read error. V gene TRBV14 combines with J gene TRBJ1-1, with no clear D. Germline values: CDR1 SGHDN, CDR2 FVKESK. The CDR3 extends over 12 amino acids. Trimming removed 4 bases from V and 4 bases from J, with 7 bases in between. CDR3 bases: TGTGCCAGCAGCCGAGTTACCACTGAAGCTTTCTTT. Translated: CASSRVTTEAFF. The full variable domain, with the rest looked up from reference TRBV14 and TRBJ1-1, is EAGVTQFPSHSVIEKGQTVTLRCDPISGHDNLYWYRRVMGKEIKFLLHFVKESKQDESGMPNNRFLAERTGGTYSTLKVQPAELEDSGVYFCASSRVTTEAFFGQGTRLTVV.